Below, 12 T cell receptor beta chains from the same sample are listed, as sequenced in a study of T cell responses to AZD1222 COVID-19 vaccine. TCRdb keeps only in-frame clones here, not all; method: immunoSEQ multiplex PCR. The profile shows about 98,000 clones, roughly 84% of them singletons. The material sequenced was peripheral blood, taken on day 0 of AZD1222 vaccination. The receptors stem from an adult in good health.

V gene TRBV6-6 combines with J gene TRBJ1-5, with 10 bases lining up with TRBD1. The germline gives CDR1 MNHNY, CDR2 SVGAGI (reference sequence). There are 14 residues in the CDR3. Losses at the gene ends were 6 bases for V and 7 bases for J; bases not matched to a gene: 6. CDR3 DNA: TGTGCCAGCAGGGGGGACAGGGGAGAGCAGCCCCAGCATTTT. This encodes CASRGDRGEQPQHF.

This chain uses TRBV10-1 with TRBJ1-1, with 8 bases fitting TRBD1. The CDR3 loop spans 14 amino acids. CDR1 is WNHNN and CDR2 is SYGVQD in the germline V gene (reference sequence). The V and J ends lost 6 bases and 4 bases, in that order; junction bases with no gene match: 7. CDR3 coding DNA: TGCGCCAGCAGGGCAGGGGGCCGAAGCACTGAAGCTTTCTTT. Its translation: CASRAGGRSTEAFF.

A few counts support this clone. V is TRBV4-1 and J is TRBJ2-7; TRBD2 is a possible D gene (5 bases). Per germline, CDR1 MGHRA and CDR2 YSYEKL. CDR3 length equals 17 residues. V lost 1 base and J lost 1, with 17 bases in between. CDR3 in amino acids: CASSQVLGSTRSYEQYF. Written as DNA, the CDR3 is TGCGCCAGCAGCCAAGTATTAGGGAGCACTCGATCCTACGAGCAGTACTTC.

This chain links TRBV19 with TRBJ1-1; D is unresolved. Germline V gene lookup returns CDR1 LNHDA and CDR2 SQIVND (reference sequence). The CDR3 consists of 15 residues. Trimming pared 2 bases from V and 1 base from J, leaving 11 bases between. CDR3 nucleotide sequence: TGTGCCAGTAGTATATTCTCCTGGGGGAACACTGAAGCTTTCTTT. Its protein product is CASSIFSWGNTEAFF.

The V call is TRBV11-3, the J call TRBJ2-4; no clear D gene. Germline CDR1 SGHNT, CDR2 YENEEA. This CDR3 has 14 amino acids. V lost 5 bases to trimming and J lost 1 base, with 9 bases between them. The CDR3 DNA is TGTGCCAGCAGCCCAGTCAACGCCAAAAACATTCAGTACTTC. Its protein is CASSPVNAKNIQYF.

The genes are TRBV19 and TRBJ1-6; 10 bases match TRBD1. Germline loops: CDR1 LNHDA, CDR2 SQIVND (reference sequence). V was pared by 1 base and J by 10 bases, with 7 bases of the junction left unmatched. The CDR3 contains 16 residues. DNA for the CDR3: TGTGCCAGTAGTATAGCTTATGGGACAGGGGTATCACCCCTCCACTTT. Translated, it gives CASSIAYGTGVSPLHF.

V gene TRBV6-5 combines with J gene TRBJ1-1; 10 bases are a match to TRBD1. With 4 bases clipped from V and 6 bases from J, the junction kept 8 bases outside the gene matches. CDR1 MNHEY and CDR2 SVGAGI come from the germline V gene. This CDR3 has 15 residues. The CDR3 here is CASSSGTGVRSEAFF. CDR3 nucleotides: TGTGCCAGCAGTTCCGGGACAGGGGTTCGTTCTGAAGCTTTCTTT.

The chain recombines TRBV6-5 with TRBJ1-1; TRBD1 agrees at 7 bases. The length of the CDR3 is 15 residues. The germline CDR1 and CDR2 sequences are MNHEY and SVGAGI. Unmatched junction bases numbered 5, after V lost 4 bases and J lost 0 bases. The CDR3 DNA follows: TGTGCCAGCAGTTCCCCAGGACAGGTGAACACTGAAGCTTTCTTT. This gives the protein CASSSPGQVNTEAFF.

The genes are TRBV24-1 and TRBJ1-2; D possibly corresponds to TRBD1 (6 bases). This CDR3 contains 16 residues. Germline-derived CDR1 and CDR2 are KGHDR and SFDVKD. V was pared by 3 bases and J by 8 bases, with 21 bases between. The CDR3 here is CATSDPRTVGVGGYTF. The CDR3 DNA sequence: TGTGCCACCAGTGATCCGCGGACAGTAGGAGTTGGCGGCTACACCTTC.

The chain employs TRBV2 and TRBJ2-1; D unclear. Looked up from germline, CDR1 is SNHLY and CDR2 is FYNNEI. V lost 8 bases, J lost 1 base, and 15 bases lay in between. The CDR3 has 15 residues. The CDR3, as DNA: TGTGCCAGCCGAAAGGCGTCTAGTTCCTACAATGAGCAGTTCTTC. Translation gives CASRKASSSYNEQFF.

CDR3 DNA: TGTGCCAGCAGTTACTCGAGGCGGGTGGATTACGAGCAGTACTTC. Translated: CASSYSRRVDYEQYF. V is TRBV6-2 or TRBV6-3 and J is TRBJ2-7, with a weak D call TRBD2 (5 bases). Trimming removed 0 bases from V and 4 bases from J, with 13 bases in between. Germline V lookup: CDR1 MNHEY, CDR2 SVGEGT. The CDR3 runs to 15 residues.

The rearrangement joins TRBV5-1 to TRBJ1-5, with a possible D match to TRBD1 (6 bases). The germline CDR1 and CDR2 sequences are SGHRS and YFSETQ. Trimming took 3 bases from V and 4 from J, leaving 11 bases between them. The CDR3 is 14 amino acids. CDR3 DNA sequence: TGCGCCAGCAGCTCCGGACAGCCAAATCAGCCCCAGCATTTT. Encoded protein: CASSSGQPNQPQHF.